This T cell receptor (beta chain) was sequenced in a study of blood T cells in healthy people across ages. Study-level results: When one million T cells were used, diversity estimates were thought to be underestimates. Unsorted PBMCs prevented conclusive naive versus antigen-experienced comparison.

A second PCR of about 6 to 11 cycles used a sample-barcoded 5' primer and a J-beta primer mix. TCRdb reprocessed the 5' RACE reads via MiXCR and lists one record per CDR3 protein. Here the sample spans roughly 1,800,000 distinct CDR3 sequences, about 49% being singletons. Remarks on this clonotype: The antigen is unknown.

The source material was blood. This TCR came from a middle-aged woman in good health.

CDR3 bases: TGTGCCAGCTCAAGGGGCAATCCCTATAATTCACCCCTCCACTTT. Residues: CASSRGNPYNSPLHF. V is TRBV27 and J is TRBJ1-6, with D tentatively TRBD1 (5 bases). V dropped 8 bases and J dropped 2 bases, with 13 bases sitting between them. Germline assignment: CDR1 MNHEY and CDR2 SMNVEV (reference sequence). This CDR3 spans 15 amino acids.